This T cell receptor beta chain was captured in a study of shared clonotypes between healthy human individuals. Sequenced by immunoSEQ multiplex PCR; TCRdb stores in-frame clones only, minus some. Among approximately 2.3 million clones listed, approximately 95% were seen once. Per germline, CDR1 SGHTA and CDR2 FQGNSA. V was pared by 0 bases and J by 6 bases, with 9 bases between. The CDR3 contains 13 residues. This sequence was found in a man in his late teens or twenties in good health. Some clones in this sample may be carry-over from other donors' samples. Material: naive CD4+ T cells from PBMCs. Subset here: CD45RA+ positively selected. The rearrangement links TRBV7-2 to TRBJ2-7; no reliable D call. The DNA of the CDR3 is TGTGCCAGCAGCTTAGCGCGGTCGGCCGAGCAGTACTTC. Translation: CASSLARSAEQYF.